These 8 T cell receptor beta chains were all obtained from the same sample, sequenced in a study of blood T cell repertoires in COVID-19. The protocol was immunoSEQ multiplex PCR, while the TCRdb copy is restricted to in-frame clones and leaves out a portion. Here the sample spans 390,000 or so clones, about 83% being singletons. The specimen sequenced was PBMCs or T cells enriched from blood (not recorded which). These receptors were collected from a woman in her forties or fifties who had recovered from COVID-19.

This chain connects TRBV12-3 or TRBV12-4 to TRBJ1-1, with a possible D match to TRBD1 (5 bases). V shed 6 bases and J shed 1 base, with 9 bases lying between them. This CDR3 is built from 13 residues. CDR3 sequence: CASRLQENTEAFF. CDR3 in DNA: TGTGCCAGCAGATTACAGGAGAACACTGAAGCTTTCTTT.

CDR3 nucleotide sequence: TGTGCCAGCCACAGATCACCCCGTGAAAAACTGTTTTTT. This gives the protein CASHRSPREKLFF. V is TRBV2 and J is TRBJ1-4; D gene ambiguous. V was cut by 8 bases and J by 7 bases, with 14 bases left in between. This CDR3 has 13 residues. Per germline, CDR1 SNHLY and CDR2 FYNNEI.

Regarding this clone: As the CDR3 is not closed by the conserved phenylalanine or tryptophan, this likely results from a read error. The DNA is omitted, as the CDR3 cannot be located on it reliably, and the CDR3 follows TCRdb's listing. The chain employs TRBV20-1 and TRBJ1-2. Germline V gene sequence: CDR1 DFQATT, CDR2 SNEGSKA (reference sequence). The CDR3 length is 9 residues, termini included. The CDR3 loop is CSARHGGGL.

The rearrangement links TRBV6-5 to TRBJ1-2; tentatively, D is TRBD1 (5 bases). The germline CDR1 and CDR2 sequences are MNHEY and SVGAGI. The CDR3 has 14 amino acids. V lost 4 bases and J 8 bases, leaving 17 bases between the germline ends. The CDR3: CASSFRSGIWGYTF. CDR3 sequence (DNA): TGTGCCAGCAGTTTTCGCTCAGGGATTTGGGGCTACACCTTC.

J is TRBJ1-4 and V is TRBV13; D is unclear. The germline V gene encodes CDR1 PRHDT and CDR2 FYEKMQ (reference sequence). The CDR3 length is 14 residues. Trimming removed 5 bases at V and 8 bases at J, with 15 bases between. This CDR3 is CASSPGPSGEKLFF. DNA for the CDR3: TGTGCCAGCAGCCCCGGCCCGAGCGGGGAAAAACTGTTTTTT.

This chain links TRBV19 with TRBJ2-2; D is uncertain. Trimming removed 5 bases at V and 1 base at J, with 5 bases between. The V gene's germline CDR1 is LNHDA and CDR2 SQIVND (reference sequence). The CDR3 has 13 residues. CDR3 sequence (DNA): TGTGCCAGTAGTTTTCTGAACACCGGGGAGCTGTTTTTT. Its protein product is CASSFLNTGELFF.

The count of this clone is one. This rearrangement joins TRBV25-1 to TRBJ1-2; maybe TRBD1 (6 bases). V dropped 6 bases and J dropped 5 bases, with 10 bases sitting between them. Germline loops: CDR1 MGHDK, CDR2 SYGVNS. This CDR3 has 12 amino acids. The CDR3 reads CASRGGPYGYTF. The CDR3 bases are TGTGCCAGCAGAGGGGGACCTTATGGCTACACCTTC.

The CDR3 DNA reads as TGTGCCAGCAGCTCGAATACTTTCACAGATACGCAGTATTTT. This codes for CASSSNTFTDTQYF. The V and J genes are TRBV13 and TRBJ2-3; D remains unclear. The V gene lost 4 bases and the J gene lost 2 bases, with 10 bases spanning the gap. CDR3 length equals 14 residues. CDR1 and CDR2 from the germline V gene are PRHDT and FYEKMQ (reference sequence).